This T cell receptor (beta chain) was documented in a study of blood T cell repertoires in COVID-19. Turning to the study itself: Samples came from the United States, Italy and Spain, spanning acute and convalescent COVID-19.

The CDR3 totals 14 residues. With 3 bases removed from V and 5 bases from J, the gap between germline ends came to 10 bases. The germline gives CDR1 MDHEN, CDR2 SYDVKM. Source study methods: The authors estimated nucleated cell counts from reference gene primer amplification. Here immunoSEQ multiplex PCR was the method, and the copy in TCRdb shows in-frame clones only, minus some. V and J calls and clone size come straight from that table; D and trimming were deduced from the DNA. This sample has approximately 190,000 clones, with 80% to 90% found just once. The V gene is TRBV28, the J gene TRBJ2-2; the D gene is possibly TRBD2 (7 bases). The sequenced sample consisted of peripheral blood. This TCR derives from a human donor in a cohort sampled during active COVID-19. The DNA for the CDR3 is TGTGCCAGCAGTTTGGGGGGGGCAACCGGGGAGCTGTTTTTT. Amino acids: CASSLGGATGELFF.